Included here is one T cell receptor beta chain sequence, with context. Time point specified: newly diagnosed GD, antithyroid drugs for less than 3 months. PBMC RNA served as the TCR library source. This sample is drawn from a study of regulatory T cells in long-lasting Graves disease. Sequencing libraries for TCR beta were prepared with iRepertoire HTBI primers and Arm-PCR of CDR3 regions. Via MiXCR, TCRdb re-called the multiplex PCR reads, giving one row per CDR3 protein. The table shows 500,000 or so distinct CDR3 sequences, with about 16% occurring only once. Germline loops: CDR1 LGHNT, CDR2 FRNRAP. V was clipped by 7 bases and J by 4 bases; unmatched bases: 13. The CDR3 length is 16 residues. These data were likewise used in another study, on T cells in Graves' hyperthyroidism and ophthalmopathy.

V is TRBV12-5 and J is TRBJ2-7; 10 bases agree with TRBD1. This material consisted of peripheral blood mononuclear cells (PBMCs), taken at new diagnosis, from a patient treated with antithyroid drugs. The TCR sequence derives from a woman aged 35-65 years with Graves disease. The CDR3 sequence: CASEGKTDRGLYEQYF. As DNA, the CDR3 is TGTGCTAGTGAAGGAAAAACCGACAGGGGGCTTTACGAGCAGTACTTC.